Given below is one TCR beta chain in context. The CDR3 runs to 15 residues. Germline V CDR1 and CDR2: MDHEN, SYDVKM. Unmatched junction bases numbered 16, after V lost 5 bases and J lost 11 bases. Authors' processing steps: Quantification of nucleated cells was approximated via reference gene primer amplification. This table comes from immunoSEQ multiplex PCR, and its TCRdb copy is limited to in-frame clones, with some not included. The V and J calls and clone size were taken over from that table, and D and trimming were inferred from the DNA. Here the sample spans more than 85,000 clones, roughly 79% being singletons. These data originate in a study of blood T cell repertoires in COVID-19.

Sequenced input: peripheral blood. The receptor was isolated from a woman aged 65 to 85 with acute or convalescent COVID-19. The chain links TRBV28 to TRBJ1-1; 8 bases align to TRBD1. The CDR3 DNA follows: TGTGCCAGCAGTCTAGAAATGACAGGGGCCCGATCGGCTTTCTTT. It yields the protein CASSLEMTGARSAFF.